This TCR beta chain emerged from a study of beta chain features in type 1 diabetes. Sequenced material consisted of expressed TCRB transcripts (all of the isolated RNA was reverse transcribed). Some clones are missing from TCRdb's copy, which holds only in-frame ones; the method was immunoSEQ multiplex PCR. Of 300,000 to 350,000 clones listed, less than 9.5% are singletons. CDR3 length: 13 residues. Trimming pared 5 bases from V and 4 bases from J, leaving 14 bases between. The V gene's germline CDR1 is SQVTM and CDR2 ANQGSEA. In this sample, this clone turned up a few times. Sequenced material: central memory CD4+ T cells from blood. This rearrangement joins TRBV29-1 to TRBJ1-1; D gene uncertain. The clonotype comes from a woman under 30 in good health. CDR3 nucleotide sequence: TGCAGCGTTCCAAGCACGGGCGGCACTGAAGCTTTCTTT. Protein: CSVPSTGGTEAFF.